A selection of T cell receptor beta chains follows, all from one sample in a study of identical twins. TCRdb independently ran MiXCR on the 5' RACE reads; one entry per CDR3 protein. The profile covers about 340,000 distinct CDR3 sequences, with about 12% appearing a single time and about 7% taken by the ten largest. These same records also appear under a second study, on yellow fever vaccine responses in identical twins.

The sequenced sample consisted of CD8+ T cells sorted from blood. These receptors were collected from a woman aged 18-29 years in good health. Both conserved end residues are trimmed from each CDR3. Fields, in order: J gene, clone size, V gene, CDR3 protein. Not every row has a clone size; where given, it reads once, few, many or a size class.

j_gene: TRBJ2-2
abundance: few
v_gene: TRBV6-4
CDR3aa: ASSESYGATGELF

j_gene: TRBJ2-3
abundance: few
v_gene: TRBV20-1
CDR3aa: SARSTSGPEIRTDTQY

j_gene: TRBJ2-1
abundance: many
v_gene: TRBV12-3/TRBV12-4
CDR3aa: ASSVSIHRGRNEQF

j_gene: TRBJ2-7
abundance: -
v_gene: TRBV27
CDR3aa: ASSPSPSGRAYEQY

j_gene: TRBJ2-5
abundance: few
v_gene: TRBV20-1
CDR3aa: SASPSSGLAGVSRETQY

j_gene: TRBJ2-5
abundance: -
v_gene: TRBV28
CDR3aa: ASSPRAVWSQY

j_gene: TRBJ2-7
abundance: many
v_gene: TRBV5-1
CDR3aa: ASSYTRDEQY

j_gene: TRBJ1-5
abundance: many
v_gene: TRBV12-3/TRBV12-4
CDR3aa: ASSTYRGPGKPQH

j_gene: TRBJ2-1
abundance: few
v_gene: TRBV27
CDR3aa: ASAPKGNNEQF

j_gene: TRBJ2-2
abundance: many
v_gene: TRBV12-3/TRBV12-4
CDR3aa: ASSLRTGETTGELF

j_gene: TRBJ2-7
abundance: few
v_gene: TRBV10-1
CDR3aa: ASSESRFSEQY

j_gene: TRBJ2-7
abundance: few
v_gene: TRBV12-3/TRBV12-4
CDR3aa: ASSIGVGSEQY

j_gene: TRBJ2-7
abundance: -
v_gene: TRBV27
CDR3aa: ASSSIGTLYEQY